The count of the clone carrying this T cell receptor (beta chain) is one. TCRdb's copy holds only in-frame clones and misses some; the assay was immunoSEQ multiplex PCR. Among approximately 230,000 clones listed, over 75% were seen once. The sample originates from a study of blood T cell repertoires in COVID-19. Background on the study: The study drew acute and convalescent COVID-19 samples from the United States, Italy and Spain. T cells, B-cell-depleted T cells, or PBMCs provided the cDNA or gDNA that served as material.

Germline assignment: CDR1 SEHNR and CDR2 FQNEAQ (reference sequence). With 5 bases clipped from V and 9 bases from J, the junction kept 4 bases outside the gene matches. CDR3 length: 13 residues. Residents of 24 US areas, aged about 18 to 100 years, made up the participants. Two negative PCRs, clearance, or symptom resolution were required of recovered Cohort 3 donors. The source material was PBMCs or T cells enriched from blood (not recorded which). This TCR was sampled from a man in his forties or fifties who had recovered from COVID-19. The rearrangement joins TRBV7-9 to TRBJ1-6; 7 bases map to TRBD1. As DNA, the CDR3 is TGTGCCAGCAGCGAAACAGGGGTTTCACCCCTCCACTTT. Translated, it gives CASSETGVSPLHF.